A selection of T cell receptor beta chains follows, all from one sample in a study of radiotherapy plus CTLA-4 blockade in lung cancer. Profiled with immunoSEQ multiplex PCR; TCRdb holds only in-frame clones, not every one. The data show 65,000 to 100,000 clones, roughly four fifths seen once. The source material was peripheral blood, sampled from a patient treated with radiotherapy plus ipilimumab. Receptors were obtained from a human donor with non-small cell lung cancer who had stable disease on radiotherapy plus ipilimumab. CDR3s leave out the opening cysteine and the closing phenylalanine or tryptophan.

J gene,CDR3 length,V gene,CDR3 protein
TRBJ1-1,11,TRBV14,ASSQALNTEAF
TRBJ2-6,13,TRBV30,AWSVPGAGANVLT
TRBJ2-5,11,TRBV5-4,ASSFVQGAAQY
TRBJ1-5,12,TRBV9,ASSADRALQPQH
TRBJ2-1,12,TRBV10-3,AIREGLQYNEQF
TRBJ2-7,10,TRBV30,AYSDRGDEQY
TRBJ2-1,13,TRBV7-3,ASSTSGSTYNEQF
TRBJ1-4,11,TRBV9,ASSVAEREKLF
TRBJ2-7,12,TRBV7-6,ASSLEARGREQY
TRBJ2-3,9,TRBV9,ASSVGDTQY
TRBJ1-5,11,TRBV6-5,ASSVQRNQPQH
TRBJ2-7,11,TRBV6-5,ATRAGKAYEQY
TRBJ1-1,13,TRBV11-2,ASSSFLTGTTEAF
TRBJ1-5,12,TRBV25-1,ASSVTGSNQPQH
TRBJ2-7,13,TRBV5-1,ASSQWTGRRSEQY
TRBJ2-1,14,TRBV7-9,ASSLGAGGIYNEQF
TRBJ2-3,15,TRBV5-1,ASSLAGTSGGASTQY
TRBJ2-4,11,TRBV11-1,ASSWDIKNIQY
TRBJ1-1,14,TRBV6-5,ASSFSFRQGNTEAF
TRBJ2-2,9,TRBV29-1,SVTNTGELF
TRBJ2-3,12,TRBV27,ASSFSGRGNTQY
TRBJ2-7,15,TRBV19,ASRPGFRTEAGDEQY
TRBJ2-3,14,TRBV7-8,ASSPRRAVGTDTQY
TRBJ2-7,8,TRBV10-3,AIGGDEQY
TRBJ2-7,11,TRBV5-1,ASSKDRGYEQY
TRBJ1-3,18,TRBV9,ASSIGERDRGHFAGNTIY
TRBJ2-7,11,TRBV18,ASSPVRASEQY
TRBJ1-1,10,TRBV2,ASRQGTTEAF
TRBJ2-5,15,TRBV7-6,ASSLGEDYQNQETQY
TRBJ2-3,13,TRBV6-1,ASSESGASTDTQY
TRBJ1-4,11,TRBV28,ASSQLVYEKLF
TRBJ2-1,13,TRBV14,ASSQDGQRYNEQF
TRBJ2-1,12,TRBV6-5,ASGSPGTFNEQF
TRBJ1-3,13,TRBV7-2,ASSPYRAAGNTIY
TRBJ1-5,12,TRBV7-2,ASSPQYSNQPQH
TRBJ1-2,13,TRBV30,AWTSTEGRRRGYT
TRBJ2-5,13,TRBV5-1,ASSISSGRGETQY
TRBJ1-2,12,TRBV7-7,ASSPTRGRYGYT
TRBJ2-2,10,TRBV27,ASSTLTGELF
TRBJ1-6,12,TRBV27,ASSPPPGGSPLH
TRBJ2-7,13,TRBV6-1,ASSEAGFRSYEQY